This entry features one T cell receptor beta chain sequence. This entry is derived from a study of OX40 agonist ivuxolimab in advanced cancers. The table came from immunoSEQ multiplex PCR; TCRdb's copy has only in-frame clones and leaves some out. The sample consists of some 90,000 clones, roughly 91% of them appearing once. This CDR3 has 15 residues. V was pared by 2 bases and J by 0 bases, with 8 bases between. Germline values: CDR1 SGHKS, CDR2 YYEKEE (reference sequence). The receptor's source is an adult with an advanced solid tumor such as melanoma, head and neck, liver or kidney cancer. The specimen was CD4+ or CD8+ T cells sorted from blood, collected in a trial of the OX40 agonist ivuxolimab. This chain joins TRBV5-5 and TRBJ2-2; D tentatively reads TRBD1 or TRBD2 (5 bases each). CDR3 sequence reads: CASSLRGANTGELFF. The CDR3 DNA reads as TGTGCCAGCAGCTTAAGAGGGGCGAACACCGGGGAGCTGTTTTTT.